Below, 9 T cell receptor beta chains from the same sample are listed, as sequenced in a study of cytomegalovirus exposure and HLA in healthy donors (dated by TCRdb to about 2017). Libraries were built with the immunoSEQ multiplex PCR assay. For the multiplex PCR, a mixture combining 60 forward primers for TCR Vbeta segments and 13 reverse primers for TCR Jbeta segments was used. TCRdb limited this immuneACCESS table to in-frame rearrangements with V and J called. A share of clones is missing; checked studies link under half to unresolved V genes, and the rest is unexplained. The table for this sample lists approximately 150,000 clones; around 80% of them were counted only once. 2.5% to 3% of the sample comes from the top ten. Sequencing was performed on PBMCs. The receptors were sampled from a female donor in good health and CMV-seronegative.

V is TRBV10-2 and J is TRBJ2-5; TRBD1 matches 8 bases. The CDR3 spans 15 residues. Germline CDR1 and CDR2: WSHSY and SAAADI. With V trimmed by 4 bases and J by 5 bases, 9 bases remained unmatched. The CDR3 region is CASSGLGQGRETQYF. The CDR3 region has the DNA TGCGCCAGCAGTGGACTCGGACAGGGCCGGGAGACCCAGTACTTC.

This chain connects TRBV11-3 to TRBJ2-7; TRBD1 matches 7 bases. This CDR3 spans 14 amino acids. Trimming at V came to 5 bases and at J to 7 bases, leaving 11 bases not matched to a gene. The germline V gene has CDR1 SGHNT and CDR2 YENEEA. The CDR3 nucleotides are TGTGCCAGCAGCGAGGGGGCCCTCCCGAGGGAGCAGTACTTC. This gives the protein CASSEGALPREQYF.

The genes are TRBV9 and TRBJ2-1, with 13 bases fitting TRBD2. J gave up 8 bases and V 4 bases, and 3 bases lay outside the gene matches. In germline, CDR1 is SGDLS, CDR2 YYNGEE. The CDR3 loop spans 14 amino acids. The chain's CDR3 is CASSTSGRVDEQFF. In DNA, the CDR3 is TGTGCCAGCAGCACTAGCGGGAGGGTCGATGAGCAGTTCTTC.

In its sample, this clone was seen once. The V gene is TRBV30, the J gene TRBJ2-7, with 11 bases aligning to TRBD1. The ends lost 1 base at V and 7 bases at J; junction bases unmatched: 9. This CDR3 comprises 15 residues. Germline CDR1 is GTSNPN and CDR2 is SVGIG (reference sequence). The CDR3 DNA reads TGTGCCTGGAGTGCCCCCGGACAGGGGGCTAGGGAGCAGTACTTC. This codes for CAWSAPGQGAREQYF.

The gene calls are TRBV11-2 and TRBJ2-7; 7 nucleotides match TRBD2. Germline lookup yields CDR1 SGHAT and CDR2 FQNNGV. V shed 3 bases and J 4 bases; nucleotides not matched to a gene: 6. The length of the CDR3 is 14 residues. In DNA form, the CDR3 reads TGTGCCAGCAGCTTCCGGGGAGGGTCTTACGAGCAGTACTTC. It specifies CASSFRGGSYEQYF.

The CDR3 here is CASSSPGPSGNTIYF. DNA for the CDR3: TGTGCCAGCAGCTCCCCAGGGCCCTCTGGAAACACCATATATTTT. The genes are TRBV7-2 and TRBJ1-3; the D gene is possibly TRBD1 (5 bases). CDR3 length: 15 amino acids. The germline CDR1 and CDR2 sequences are SGHTA and FQGNSA. V was cut by 4 bases and J by 0 bases, with 10 bases left in between.

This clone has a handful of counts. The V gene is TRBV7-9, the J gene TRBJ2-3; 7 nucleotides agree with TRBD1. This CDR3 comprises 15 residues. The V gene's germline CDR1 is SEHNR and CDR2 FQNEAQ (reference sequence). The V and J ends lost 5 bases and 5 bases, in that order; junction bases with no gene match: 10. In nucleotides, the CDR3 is TGTGCCAGCAGCCCTACGGACAGGAATGTAGATACGCAGTATTTT. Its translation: CASSPTDRNVDTQYF.

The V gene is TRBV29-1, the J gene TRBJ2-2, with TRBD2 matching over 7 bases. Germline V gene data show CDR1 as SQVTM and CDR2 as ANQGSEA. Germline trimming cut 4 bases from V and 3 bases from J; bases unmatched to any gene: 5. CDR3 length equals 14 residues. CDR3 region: CSVARGLDTGELFF. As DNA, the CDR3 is TGCAGCGTTGCACGTGGACTAGACACCGGGGAGCTGTTTTTT.

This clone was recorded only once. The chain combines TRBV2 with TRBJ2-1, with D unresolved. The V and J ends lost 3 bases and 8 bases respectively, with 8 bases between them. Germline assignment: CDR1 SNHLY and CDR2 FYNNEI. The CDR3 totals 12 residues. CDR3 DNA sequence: TGTGCCAGCAGTGATGGGCTCGATGAGCAGTTCTTC. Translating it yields CASSDGLDEQFF.